This note documents a single TCR beta chain sequence. This record comes from a study of blood T cell repertoires in COVID-19. Turning to the study itself: Samples of COVID-19 (acute and convalescent) were obtained from the United States, Italy and Spain. T cells, B-cell-depleted T cells, or PBMCs provided the cDNA or gDNA that served as material.

Authors' methods: Amplification from reference gene primers served as the basis for estimated nucleated cell counts. Profiling relied on immunoSEQ multiplex PCR, and the TCRdb table lists in-frame clones only, not all of them. That table is the source of V, J and clone size, and D and trimming were worked out from the DNA. The sample has some 120,000 clones; 75% to 85% are singletons. This CDR3 spans 16 amino acids. Looked up from germline, CDR1 is LGHDT and CDR2 is YNNKEL (reference sequence). The trim removed 1 base at V and 9 bases at J, leaving 11 bases unmatched. The clonotype was recovered from a man in his sixties or seventies with acute or convalescent COVID-19. The sample consisted of peripheral blood. The chain couples TRBV3-1 (or the pseudogene TRBV3-2) to TRBJ2-1; 8 bases agree with TRBD2. CDR3 sequence reads: CASSQAPAGVYLEQFF. The CDR3 DNA reads as TGTGCCAGCAGCCAAGCCCCAGCGGGAGTCTACCTTGAGCAGTTCTTC.